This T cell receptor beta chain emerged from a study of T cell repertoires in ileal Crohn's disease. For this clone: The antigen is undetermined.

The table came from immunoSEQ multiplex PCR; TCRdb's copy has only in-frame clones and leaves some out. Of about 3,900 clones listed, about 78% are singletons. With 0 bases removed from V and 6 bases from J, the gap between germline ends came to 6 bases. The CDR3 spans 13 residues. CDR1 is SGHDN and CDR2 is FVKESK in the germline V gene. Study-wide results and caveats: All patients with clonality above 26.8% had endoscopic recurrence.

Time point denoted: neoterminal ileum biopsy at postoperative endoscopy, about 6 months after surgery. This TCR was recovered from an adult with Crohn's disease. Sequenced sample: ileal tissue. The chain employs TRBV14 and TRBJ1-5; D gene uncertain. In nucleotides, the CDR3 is TGTGCCAGCAGCCAAGATCGGGGTCAGCCCCAGCATTTT. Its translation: CASSQDRGQPQHF.